One and the same sample provided the 3 T cell receptor beta chains below, sequenced in a study of T-cell reconstitution after alpha-beta-depleted transplantation in children. Unique molecular identifiers were built into the TCRbeta library. TCRdb ran MiXCR on the PCR reads and lists one entry per CDR3 protein. The sample comprises fewer than 120,000 distinct CDR3 sequences, 10% to 13% of which are singletons, and 8% to 9.5% rests with the top ten. The sample consisted of PBMCs from the stem cell graft donor, taken from the stem cell graft. Receptors originate from a human donor who donated a stem cell graft to a child with acute lymphoblastic leukemia.

The table lists this clonotype with many counts. The gene calls are TRBV6-5 and TRBJ2-1; 7 nucleotides match TRBD1. After removal of 2 bases from V and 1 base from J, the junction contained 2 bases not matched to a gene. CDR1 is MNHEY, CDR2 SVGAGI, per germline. There are 15 residues in the CDR3. The CDR3 DNA reads TGTGCCAGCAGTTACAAGACAGGGTCCTACAATGAGCAGTTCTTC. Translation gives CASSYKTGSYNEQFF.

In this sample, this clonotype turned up many times. V is TRBV6-2 or TRBV6-3 and J is TRBJ2-4; 7 bases are a match to TRBD2. Per germline, CDR1 MNHEY and CDR2 SVGEGT. The junction had 4 bases not matched to a gene; V was cut back by 7 bases and J by 1 base. The CDR3 extends over 14 amino acids. CDR3 protein: CASTYGGAKNIQYF. CDR3 sequence (DNA): TGTGCCAGCACCTACGGGGGGGCCAAAAACATTCAGTACTTC.

This clonotype was seen ten or more times. This rearrangement joins TRBV27 to TRBJ1-5; TRBD1 aligns across 7 bases. There are 16 residues in the CDR3. Germline trimming cut 11 bases from V and 6 bases from J; bases unmatched to any gene: 19. The germline gives CDR1 MNHEY, CDR2 SMNVEV (reference sequence). CDR3 residues: CALPAEGTELGQPQHF. The CDR3 DNA is TGTGCCTTACCGGCGGAGGGGACAGAGTTGGGTCAGCCCCAGCATTTT.